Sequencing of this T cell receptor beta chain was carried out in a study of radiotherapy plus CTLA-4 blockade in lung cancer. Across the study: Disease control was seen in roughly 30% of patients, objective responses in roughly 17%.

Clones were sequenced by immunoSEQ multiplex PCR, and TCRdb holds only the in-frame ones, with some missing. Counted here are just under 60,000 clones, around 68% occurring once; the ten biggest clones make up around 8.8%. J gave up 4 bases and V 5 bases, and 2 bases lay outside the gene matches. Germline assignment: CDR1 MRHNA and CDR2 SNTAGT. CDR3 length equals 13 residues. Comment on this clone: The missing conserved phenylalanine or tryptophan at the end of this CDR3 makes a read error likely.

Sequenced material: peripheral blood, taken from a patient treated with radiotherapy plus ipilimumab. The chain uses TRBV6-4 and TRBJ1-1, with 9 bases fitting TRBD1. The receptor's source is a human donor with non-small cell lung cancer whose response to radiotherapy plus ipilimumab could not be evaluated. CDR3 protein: CASSKGQGTEAFL. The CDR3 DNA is TGTGCCAGCAGTAAGGGACAGGGCACTGAAGCTTTCCTT.